This T cell receptor beta chain was sequenced for a study of cytomegalovirus exposure and HLA in healthy donors (dated by TCRdb to 2016 to 2017). A note on the overall study: An earlier analysis of some 600 of the donors reported about 260 Gb of sequence data and 95 million to 120 million unique TCR beta sequences obtained from roughly 180 million T cells. An earlier analysis of fewer than 700 of the donors applied high-throughput TCR beta sequencing to assess whether each TCR beta V gene segment acted as functional or pseudogenic. Of the roughly 410 genotyped donors, 65% to 90% were placed in the genetic ancestry cluster associated with self-reported Caucasian donors. The study aimed to test whether cataloging public T cell receptors could reveal signatures of past pathogen exposure. Both class I and class II loci were covered by HLA typing, at four-digit resolution. Among 398 genotyped donors of the cohort, an average of around 240,000 unique TCR beta nucleotide sequences were sequenced per donor, roughly a sixth of them non-productive. Rather than drawing on any new phenotypic data, the later analysis identified candidate immune exposures from TCR beta sequences and the way those sequences occurred across donors. The study profiled the T cell repertoires of hundreds of subjects by immunosequencing and related them to cytomegalovirus serostatus. All discovery cohort repertoires had been generated using a single sequencing platform. In a later genetic analysis, genome-wide SNP genotypes for about 65% of the roughly 670 donors were used, and that subset was treated as a discovery cohort. In addition to the first cohort of approximately 670 subjects, a separate validation cohort of approximately 120 different subjects was used. Donor age, sex, ethnicity and CMV serostatus were compiled alongside the repertoire data. About 280 gigabases of sequencing data and around 88 million unique TCR sequences made up an early release that covered approximately 700 HLA-typed donors. Typing coverage varied by locus: roughly 620-640 donors for A, B, C, DRB1 and DQB1; approximately 560 for DQA1; more than 600 for DPA1; more than 450 for DPB1. Several DR-DQ haplotypes were treated as single units for association and clustering because of strong linkage in the cohort. A later analysis re-analyzed previously published TCR beta repertoires from about 600 donors and added high-resolution HLA genotyping to study TCR occurrence patterns. High-throughput TCR immunosequencing, statistical association of individual TCRs with disease status, and machine learning were combined to predict cytomegalovirus infection status.

The cohort consisted of 650 to 850 healthy bone marrow donors. At the time of sampling, every cohort member was nominally healthy, though immune exposures that went unrecorded were likely present. The donor tested CMV seronegative, placing the donor among the 350 or so seronegative members of the cohort. A peripheral blood sample was provided by each donor, and peripheral blood mononuclear cells were used for TCR beta sequencing. Genomic DNA was extracted from the blood cell samples with the Qiagen DNeasy Blood Extraction Kit. The CDR3 spans 14 residues, from the cysteine through the phenylalanine. Only the CDR3 region is kept as DNA, spanning 42 bases read in frame from base 1. Taken from the germline V gene, the CDR1 and CDR2 loops are ENHRY and SYGVKD. Germline trimming amounts to 8 bases on V and 3 bases on J, with 9 as the count of junction bases outside the gene matches. With regard to this clone: The clone's antigen remains unknown. Within one base of it there is no much larger clone, and no base qualities were kept.

Library construction relied on the immunoSEQ multiplex PCR assay. For the multiplex PCR, a mixture combining 60 forward primers for TCR Vbeta segments and 13 reverse primers for TCR Jbeta segments was used. Amplification of the CDR3 region of rearranged TCR beta genes was performed with a multiplex PCR assay on genomic DNA. Amplified TCR beta libraries were sequenced as 87-base-pair reads on the Illumina HiSeq System. The source study handled its data this way. In a later analysis, approximately 74 million unique TCR beta chains were counted across the 500 to 700 repertoires, and around 11 million of these chains were shared by at least two donors. A nearest-neighbor algorithm error-corrected the raw reads and collapsed the reads into unique sequences, merging closely related sequences to remove PCR and sequencing errors. V, D and J gene segments were assigned by aligning CDR3 sequences to IMGT reference sequences. For a sequence to be retained, at least a six-nucleotide match to both a V gene segment and a J gene segment was required. A rearrangement counted as productive if the CDR3 had no stop codons and remained in frame with V and J, and every other rearrangement counted as non-productive. CDR3 was defined by IMGT convention, running from the second conserved V-encoded cysteine to the conserved J-encoded phenylalanine. Sequences without an unambiguous match to a single V gene segment were excluded from the earlier analysis of 450 to 650 of the donors. In an earlier analysis of 587 of the donors, a V segment was called functional when productive rearrangements were above 56.7%, and segregating when the standard deviation between donors exceeded 5%. A statistical classification framework was built to diagnose cytomegalovirus status from the catalog of TCR beta chain sequences. A later analysis assigned V and J genes by comparing TCR nucleotide sequences with IMGT/GENE-DB human TR gene sequences. In a later analysis, CDR3 sequences and most-parsimonious VDJ recombination scenarios were assigned using the TCRdist pipeline. In a later analysis, each TCR beta chain was defined by its CDR3 amino acid sequence together with its V-gene family, and reads lacking a unique V-gene family were excluded. A later analysis removed several hundred highly shared, low-generation-probability nucleotide sequences to deal with suspected cross-contamination and a sequencing artifact. In a later analysis, a clonal expansion index for each public chain was calculated from normalized within-repertoire ranks of inferred template counts. A later analysis computed generation probabilities with a VDJ recombination model fitted to out-of-frame rearrangements, and checked the results against IGoR. A later analysis scored TCR-TCR, TCR-HLA and TCR-CMV co-occurrence with hypergeometric tests, applying a repertoire-size bias correction to TCR pairs. A later analysis estimated false discovery rates by permuting HLA or CMV assignments 20 times. A later analysis grouped co-occurring TCRs with DBSCAN, adding TCRdist sequence similarity when clustering within HLA-allele-positive subsets. Co-occurrence clustering excluded repertoires with fewer than 30,000 or more than 120,000 public chains, plus five with anomalous nucleotide sharing. What TCRdb holds here is the immuneACCESS table cut down to in-frame rearrangements. Part of the clones is not present; checked against another copy, under half of the missing clones reflect an unresolved V gene, and the others are unexplained. The V and J calls and the clone size are those of that table, but D and trimming were determined from the DNA. In this sample the table shows about 250,000 clones, nearly 95% of which occur a single time. Jointly, the top ten make up about 1.8% of the sample.

Beyond this particular receptor, the publication reports: Sequencing depth was assumed to be roughly uniform across donors in the presence/absence analyses, though that assumption may not hold. In a later genetic analysis, a missense DCLRE1C variant was associated with V-gene and J-gene trimming of TCR beta chains, and the association was replicated in an independent cohort. Specific HLA alleles were associated with more than 15,000 TCR beta sequences at a false discovery rate of 0.05 in a later analysis. A later genetic analysis reported fewer N-insertions in productive TCRs among donors in an Asian-associated ancestry cluster than the roughly 640-donor mean. A few of the identified cytomegalovirus-associated TCR beta chains were confirmed in vitro to be specific for cytomegalovirus antigens. In a later analysis, HLA-associated TCR beta chains were found to be more clonally expanded and to have lower generation probabilities than equally common non-associated chains. Cytomegalovirus status was reported to be diagnosed by the classifier with high specificity and sensitivity in both the original and validation cohorts. When HLA alleles, especially DR and DQ, strongly co-occurred, TCR associations were difficult to assign to individual alleles. Across donors, most TCR sequences were observed very rarely, whereas some public TCRs were present in many individuals. CMV serostatus was the only immune exposure information available for the cohort. Because HLA typing was unavailable for some donors at each locus, only the typed subset was used in association tests. A cluster of highly shared sequence variants was judged likely to represent a technical artifact of the sequencing pipeline. A total of 150 or so TCR beta chains were listed by the study as associated with cytomegalovirus. Linkage disequilibrium might explain the correlated functional status among segregating V segments, but an unknown experimental factor could not be ruled out. The earlier analysis of about 600 of the donors excluded some 16 rarely observed V segments, including chromosome 9 orphons, because counts were too low. An earlier analysis of approximately 570 of the donors showed that most TCR beta V segments appeared in productive rearrangements either about 87% or about 30% of the time, which broadly matched IMGT annotations. In this cohort, only TCR beta chains were sequenced, and detectable features were limited by the absence of alpha or paired-chain data. The 87-base-pair reads could not distinguish some IMGT-functional V segments, including TRBV6-2 and TRBV6-3, so those segments were excluded. According to the authors, the approach could potentially be generalized to other disease states and immunological phenotypes. According to a later analysis, most CMV-associated TCR beta chains appeared to be HLA-restricted, and the HLA associations seemed to be driven largely by CMV exposure. According to a later analysis, parvovirus B19, influenza, CMV and Epstein-Barr virus appeared linked to several top co-occurrence clusters. A further reported finding was that TCR beta sequences accurately predicted the HLA-A and HLA-B alleles for most subjects in the first cohort. A later analysis found that TCR association rates varied across HLA loci, with DRB1 alleles showing the most associated TCRs and HLA-C alleles the fewest.

The TCR comes from a girl between 2 and 10 years old in good health and CMV-seronegative. The chain employs TRBV10-3 and TRBJ2-7; 8 middle bases align to TRBD2. Sequenced material: PBMCs. In nucleotides, the sequence is TGTGCCATCCGGGGCCCCGGGGGGGACTACGAGCAGTACTTC. Its translation reads: CAIRGPGGDYEQYF.